These T cell receptor beta chains were read from a single sample in a study of shared clonotypes between healthy human individuals. Here immunoSEQ multiplex PCR was the method, and the copy in TCRdb shows in-frame clones only, minus some. Of a few million clones listed, around 90% are singletons. The sample consisted of naive CD4+ T cells from PBMCs. The receptors stem from a young man in good health. Some clones in this sample may be carry-over from other donors' samples. CDR3s include the opening cysteine and the closing phenylalanine or tryptophan. A D gene is named only where the DNA matches it firmly. Some rows mark clone size as missing; the rest say once, few, many or name a class of expanded clone.

- | - | TRBJ2-3 | TRBV9 | TGTGCCAGCAGCGTAGGTTACTTCACAGATACGCAGTATTTT | CASSVGYFTDTQYF
TRBD2 | - | TRBJ2-5 | TRBV29-1 | TGCAGCGCCACGACTAGCGGGAGAGAGACCCAGTACTTC | CSATTSGRETQYF
- | - | TRBJ1-2 | TRBV28 | TGTGCCAGCAGCCCCAGGGGCTCCCCTAACTATGGCTACACCTTC | CASSPRGSPNYGYTF
TRBD2 | - | TRBJ2-1 | TRBV28 | TGTGCCAGCACCCCAGCGGGAGTTGGCTACAATGAGCAGTTCTTC | CASTPAGVGYNEQFF
- | - | TRBJ2-7 | TRBV5-6 | TGTGCCAGCAGTCGGGGGTACGAGCAGTACTTC | CASSRGYEQYF
TRBD2 | - | TRBJ2-3 | TRBV5-1 | TGCGCCAGCAGCTTGGGGGGACTAGCGGGAGGGCATACGCAGTATTTT | CASSLGGLAGGHTQYF
- | - | TRBJ1-4 | TRBV2 | TGTGCCACCAGGACTATTGGGGGGCAGAATGAAAAACTGTTTTTT | CATRTIGGQNEKLFF
TRBD1 | - | TRBJ2-3 | TRBV7-2 | TGTGCCAGCAGCGCGCTCTGGGGGACAGGGGCAGCCACAGATACGCAGTATTTT | CASSALWGTGAATDTQYF
TRBD2 | - | TRBJ2-3 | TRBV6-6 | TGTGCCAGCAGGCTGGGACTAGCGGAAGCAGATACGCAGTATTTT | CASRLGLAEADTQYF
TRBD2 | - | TRBJ2-5 | TRBV28 | TGTGCCAGCAGTAAGAGCGGGAAAGAGACCCAGTACTTC | CASSKSGKETQYF
- | - | TRBJ1-5 | TRBV11-2 | TGTGCCAGCAGCTTAGACGTGGGGGATCAGCCCCAGCATTTT | CASSLDVGDQPQHF
- | - | TRBJ2-7 | TRBV4-1 | TGCGCCAGCAGCCAAGTCGGACAGACCTACGAGCAGTACTTC | CASSQVGQTYEQYF
- | - | TRBJ1-2 | TRBV5-1 | TGCGCCAGCAGCACCGTAGGATTTAACTATGGCTACACCTTC | CASSTVGFNYGYTF
- | - | TRBJ2-2 | TRBV4-3 | TGCGCCAGCAGCCAAGACCGGTCGGCCGGGGAGCTGTTTTTT | CASSQDRSAGELFF
- | - | TRBJ1-3 | TRBV5-1 | TGCGCCAGCAGCTTGGAGGGATCAGGAAACACCATATATTTT | CASSLEGSGNTIYF
- | - | TRBJ2-7 | TRBV6-6 | TGTGCCAGCAGGGGGGACACCACCCTCGCCACCGAGCAGTACTTC | CASRGDTTLATEQYF
- | - | TRBJ2-1 | TRBV6-5 | TGTGCCAGCAGTGTACTAGGGAGGTACAATGAGCAGTTCTTC | CASSVLGRYNEQFF
- | - | TRBJ2-1 | TRBV5-1 | TGCGCCAGCAGCTTGGCGACATGGGCGGACAATGAGCAGTTCTTC | CASSLATWADNEQFF
TRBD1 | once | TRBJ1-2 | TRBV12-5 | TGTGCTAGTGGTTTGGTTCCCGGGACAGGGGCCCCATACTATGGCTACACCTTC | CASGLVPGTGAPYYGYTF
- | - | TRBJ1-6 | TRBV6-5 | TGTGCCAGCAGTTACTTAGAGACAGGAATAGGTTCACCCCTCCACTTT | CASSYLETGIGSPLHF
TRBD2 | - | TRBJ2-2 | TRBV4-2 | TGTGCCAGCAGCCAAGGGACTAGCGGGAGTTACACCGGGGAGCTGTTTTTT | CASSQGTSGSYTGELFF
- | - | TRBJ2-3 | TRBV5-4 | TGTGCCCAGCGGCCCCTTGGGGCAGATACGCAGTATTTT | CAQRPLGADTQYF
- | once | TRBJ2-1 | TRBV6-5 | TGTGCCAGCAGCCTTAGCGGCAATGAGCAGTTCTTC | CASSLSGNEQFF
- | - | TRBJ1-1 | TRBV7-9 | TGTGCCAGCAGCTTATCAGGTCCGAACACTGAAGCTTTCTTT | CASSLSGPNTEAFF
- | - | TRBJ1-1 | TRBV10-3 | TGTGCCATCAGTGGTGGGGCTGGGAACACTGAAGCTTTCTTT | CAISGGAGNTEAFF
TRBD1 | once | TRBJ2-7 | TRBV10-3 | TGTGCCATCAGAGACGGACAGGGGTACGAGCAGTACTTC | CAIRDGQGYEQYF
- | - | TRBJ2-1 | TRBV5-1 | TGCGCCAGCAGCTTCCCTAGGACCGGGCACGGAGAGCAGTTCTTC | CASSFPRTGHGEQFF
- | - | TRBJ2-7 | TRBV28 | TGTGCCAGCAGTCGCCCGGGACTCGCTATTGAGCAGTACTTC | CASSRPGLAIEQYF
TRBD1 | - | TRBJ1-1 | TRBV18 | TGTGCCAGCTCACCAGGAACAGGGGGGAGAACTGAAGCTTTCTTT | CASSPGTGGRTEAFF
- | - | TRBJ2-3 | TRBV4-2 | TGTGCCAGCAGCCCTCTGGTTGCAGATACGCAGTATTTT | CASSPLVADTQYF
- | few | TRBJ2-2 | TRBV7-2 | TGTGCCAGCAGCCCTCTCGCAGGGACGCACACCGGGGAGCTGTTTTTT | CASSPLAGTHTGELFF
TRBD2 | - | TRBJ2-5 | TRBV11-1 | TGTGCCAGCGAGGGACTAGCGGGAAACCAAGAGACCCAGTACTTC | CASEGLAGNQETQYF
TRBD2 | once | TRBJ2-1 | TRBV29-1 | TGCAGCGCCGGTCTTATAGCGGGTGAGCAGTTCTTC | CSAGLIAGEQFF
TRBD1 | few | TRBJ1-3 | TRBV7-6 | TGTGCCAGCAGCTTAGGACAGGGGGCTGGAAACACCATATATTTT | CASSLGQGAGNTIYF
- | - | TRBJ2-3 | TRBV30 | TGTGCCTGGACCAGCGGTGATACGCAGTATTTT | CAWTSGDTQYF
- | - | TRBJ2-2 | TRBV19 | TGTGCCAGTAATAGGGTCTACACCGGGGAGCTGTTTTTT | CASNRVYTGELFF
- | - | TRBJ2-2 | TRBV2 | TGTGCCAGCAGGCGACAGAACGCGAACACCGGGGAGCTGTTTTTT | CASRRQNANTGELFF
- | - | TRBJ2-7 | TRBV19 | TGTGCCAGTAGTTACTCCGGGACCCCCAGCTACGAGCAGTACTTC | CASSYSGTPSYEQYF
- | - | TRBJ1-1 | TRBV5-1 | TGCGCCAGCAGCTTGTCAGGCATGGACACTGAAGCTTTCTTT | CASSLSGMDTEAFF
TRBD2 | - | TRBJ2-3 | TRBV7-2 | TGTGCCAGCAGCTCGGGGGGGTTCACAGATACGCAGTATTTT | CASSSGGFTDTQYF
TRBD1 | - | TRBJ1-5 | TRBV6-1 | TGTGCCAGCAGGGGACAGGGGTATCAGCCCCAGCATTTT | CASRGQGYQPQHF
TRBD1 | once | TRBJ2-2 | TRBV25-1 | TGTGCCAGCAGCGGGACAGCTAACACCGGGGAGCTGTTTTTT | CASSGTANTGELFF
- | - | TRBJ1-1 | TRBV5-1 | TGCGCCAGCAGCGCGGACATTGAAGCTTTCTTT | CASSADIEAFF
- | - | TRBJ1-1 | TRBV14 | TGTGCCAGCAGCCAAGATCCGGGGAGAACTGAAGCTTTCTTT | CASSQDPGRTEAFF
TRBD2 | - | TRBJ2-1 | TRBV7-2 | TGTGCCAGCAGCTTGGGGCTAGCGGGAGTAGGTGAGCAGTTCTTC | CASSLGLAGVGEQFF
TRBD2 | - | TRBJ2-2 | TRBV15 | TGTGCCACCAGCAGGCGGGGGGCCGGGGAGCTGTTTTTT | CATSRRGAGELFF
TRBD2 | - | TRBJ2-1 | TRBV11-2 | TGTGCCAGCAGAACACCCGGACTAGCGATCAATGAGCAGTTCTTC | CASRTPGLAINEQFF
- | - | TRBJ1-1 | TRBV7-2 | TGTGCCAGCAGCTCGAGATATAACACTGAAGCTTTCTTT | CASSSRYNTEAFF
- | - | TRBJ2-1 | TRBV5-1 | TGCGCCAGCAGCTTCGGGCGCACCGAATACAATGAGCAGTTCTTC | CASSFGRTEYNEQFF
- | - | TRBJ1-2 | TRBV21-1 | TGTGCCAGCAGCATTCCGGGACAGGGGGACCCCCATTACTATGGCTACACCTTC | CASSIPGQGDPHYYGYTF
- | - | TRBJ1-2 | TRBV25-1 | TGTGCCAGCAGTCTGGGTCCGAACTATGGCTACACCTTC | CASSLGPNYGYTF
- | - | TRBJ2-2 | TRBV18 | TGTGCCAGCTCCCCCGCGGCCGGGGAGCTGTTTTTT | CASSPAAGELFF
- | - | TRBJ1-2 | TRBV7-8 | TGTGCCAGCAGCTTAGAGGTTCGAATTCGGTATAACTATGGCTACACCTTC | CASSLEVRIRYNYGYTF
TRBD2 | - | TRBJ2-1 | TRBV10-3 | TGTGCCATCAGTGGTACTAGCGGGTATTTAGGGTTCTTC | CAISGTSGYLGFF
TRBD1 | - | TRBJ1-5 | TRBV28 | TGTGCCAGCATTGACGGACAGGGGGTCGGGAGGGGCAATCAGCCCCAGCATTTT | CASIDGQGVGRGNQPQHF
TRBD1 | - | TRBJ2-1 | TRBV11-2 | TGTGCCAGCAGCTTAATACAGGGGAGATCCTACAATGAGCAGTTCTTC | CASSLIQGRSYNEQFF
- | - | TRBJ1-1 | TRBV5-1 | TGCGCCAGCAGCTTGGCCTCAGGGTGGATGAACACTGAAGCTTTCTTT | CASSLASGWMNTEAFF